This T cell receptor beta chain was recovered during a study of immune heterogeneity within non-small cell lung tumors. With 32 V and 13 J primers, multiplex PCR amplified the TCR beta CDR3. TCRdb re-called the multiplex PCR reads through MiXCR, storing one row per CDR3 protein. The sample lists more than 9,500 distinct CDR3 sequences, roughly a third occurring once. The CDR3 runs to 15 residues. After removal of 4 bases from V and 8 bases from J, the junction contained 13 bases not matched to a gene. The germline gives CDR1 SNHLY, CDR2 FYNNEI. Template material for each sample was about 560 ng of bulk tumor genomic DNA. Several far-apart biopsies were taken per primary tumor during surgery. The study enrolled patients with untreated, newly diagnosed non-small cell lung cancer who underwent curative surgery. This clonotype rates as large. Its specificity is unknown. Broader study findings: High-frequency T-cell receptor beta clonotypes were largely distinct between individual patients. The study found identical dominant CDR3 beta clonotypes recurring across tumor sites within a patient, alongside site-unique high-frequency clones.

The sequenced material came from lung tumor tissue. This TCR came from a man aged 55-75 years with non-small cell lung cancer. The rearrangement links TRBV2 to TRBJ1-2; 7 bases match TRBD1. CDR3 DNA sequence: TGTGCCAGCAGTGCCGCCGTTAGACAGGGAAACGGCTACACCTTC. This sequence encodes CASSAAVRQGNGYTF.